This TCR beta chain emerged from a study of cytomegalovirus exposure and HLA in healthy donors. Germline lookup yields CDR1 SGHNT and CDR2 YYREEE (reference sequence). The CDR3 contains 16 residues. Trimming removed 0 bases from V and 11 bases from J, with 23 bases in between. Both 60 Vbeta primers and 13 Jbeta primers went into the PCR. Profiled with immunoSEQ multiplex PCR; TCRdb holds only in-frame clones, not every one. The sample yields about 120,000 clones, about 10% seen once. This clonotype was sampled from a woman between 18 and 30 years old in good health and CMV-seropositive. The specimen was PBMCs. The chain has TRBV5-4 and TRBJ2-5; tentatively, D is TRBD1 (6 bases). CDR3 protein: CASSLAGGRGDGEQYF. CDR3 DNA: TGTGCCAGCAGCTTGGCTGGTGGCAGGGGAGATGGGGAGCAGTACTTC.